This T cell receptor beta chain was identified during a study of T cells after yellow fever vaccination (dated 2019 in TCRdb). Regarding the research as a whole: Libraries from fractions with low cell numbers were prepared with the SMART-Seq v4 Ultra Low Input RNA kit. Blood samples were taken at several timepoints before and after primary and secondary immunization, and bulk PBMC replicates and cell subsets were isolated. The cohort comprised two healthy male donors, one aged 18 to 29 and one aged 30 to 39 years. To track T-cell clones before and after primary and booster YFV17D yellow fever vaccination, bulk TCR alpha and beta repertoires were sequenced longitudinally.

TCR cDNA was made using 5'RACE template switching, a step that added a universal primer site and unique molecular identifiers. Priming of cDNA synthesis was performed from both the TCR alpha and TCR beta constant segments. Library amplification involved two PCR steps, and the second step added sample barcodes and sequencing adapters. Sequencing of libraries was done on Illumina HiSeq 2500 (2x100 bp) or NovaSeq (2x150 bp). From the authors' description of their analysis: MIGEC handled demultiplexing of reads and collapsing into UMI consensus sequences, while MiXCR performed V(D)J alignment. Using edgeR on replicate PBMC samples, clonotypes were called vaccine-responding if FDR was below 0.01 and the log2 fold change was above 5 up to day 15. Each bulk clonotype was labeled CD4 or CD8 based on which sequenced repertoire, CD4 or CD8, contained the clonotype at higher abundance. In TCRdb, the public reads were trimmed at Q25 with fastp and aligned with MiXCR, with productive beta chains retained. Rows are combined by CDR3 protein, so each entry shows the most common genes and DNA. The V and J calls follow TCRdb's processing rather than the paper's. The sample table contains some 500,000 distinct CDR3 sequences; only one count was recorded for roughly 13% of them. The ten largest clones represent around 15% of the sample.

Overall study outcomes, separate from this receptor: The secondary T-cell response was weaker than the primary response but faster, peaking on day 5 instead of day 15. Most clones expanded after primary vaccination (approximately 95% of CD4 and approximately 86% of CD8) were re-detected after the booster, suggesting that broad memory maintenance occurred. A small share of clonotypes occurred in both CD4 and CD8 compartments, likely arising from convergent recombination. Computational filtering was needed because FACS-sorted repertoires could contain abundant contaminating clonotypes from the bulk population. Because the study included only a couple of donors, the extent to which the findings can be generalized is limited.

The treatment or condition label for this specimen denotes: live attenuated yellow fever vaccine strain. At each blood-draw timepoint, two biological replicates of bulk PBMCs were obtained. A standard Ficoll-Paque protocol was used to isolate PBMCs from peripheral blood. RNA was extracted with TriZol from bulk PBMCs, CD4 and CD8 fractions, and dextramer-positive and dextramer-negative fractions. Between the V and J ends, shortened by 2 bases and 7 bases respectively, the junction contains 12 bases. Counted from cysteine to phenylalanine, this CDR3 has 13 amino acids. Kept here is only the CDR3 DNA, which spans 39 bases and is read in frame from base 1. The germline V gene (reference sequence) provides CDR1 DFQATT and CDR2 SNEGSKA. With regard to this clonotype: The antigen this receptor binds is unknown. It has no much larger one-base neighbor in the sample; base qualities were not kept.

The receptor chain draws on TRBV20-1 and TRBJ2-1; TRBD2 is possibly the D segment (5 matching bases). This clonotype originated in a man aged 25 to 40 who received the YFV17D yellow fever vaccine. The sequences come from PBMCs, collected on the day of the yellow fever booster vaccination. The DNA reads TGCAGTGCTAGAAGAGGGAAGGGTAATGAGCAGTTCTTC. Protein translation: CSARRGKGNEQFF.